Listed below are T cell receptor beta chains from one sample, sequenced in a study of a mutant IDH1 vaccine in newly diagnosed glioma. These receptors lack a known antigen. Measured with immunoSEQ multiplex PCR; TCRdb has only the in-frame clones, and not every one. The sample lists roughly 42,000 clones, approximately 83% occurring once. The sequencing used PBMCs, collected from a glioma patient whose treatment included an IDH1 peptide vaccine. These receptor sequences come from a man aged 35 to 55 with glioma. The CDR3 runs from the conserved cysteine through the conserved F or W. A D gene is named only where the DNA matches it firmly. Clone size appears in some rows only: once, few, many, or a class for an expanded clone.

v_gene	len	abundance	d_gene	j_gene	CDR3nt	CDR3aa
TRBV6-1	14	-	TRBD1	TRBJ1-4	TGTGCCAGTCGATCAGGACAGGGTAATGAAAAACTGTTTTTT	CASRSGQGNEKLFF
TRBV10-3	13	-	TRBD2	TRBJ2-1	TGTGCCTCCACTAGCGGGAGTTCTAATGAGCAGTTCTTC	CASTSGSSNEQFF
TRBV18	15	once	-	TRBJ1-1	TGTGCCAGCTCACCACTCTCTCAGGGGAGGACTGAAGCTTTCTTT	CASSPLSQGRTEAFF
TRBV27	14	-	-	TRBJ2-1	TGTGCCAGCAGTGGGCTTCAGGGCCAGAGTGAGCAGTTCTTC	CASSGLQGQSEQFF
TRBV2	13	-	-	TRBJ1-4	TGTGCCACCCGGAGGGGCACTAATGAAAAACTGTTTTTT	CATRRGTNEKLFF
TRBV14	13	-	-	TRBJ2-1	TGTGCCAGCAGCGGCCAATCCTACAATGAGCAGTTCTTC	CASSGQSYNEQFF
TRBV28	11	-	-	TRBJ2-7	TGTGCCAGCAGCTCGCCCTACGAGCAGTACTTC	CASSSPYEQYF
TRBV4-1	16	-	-	TRBJ2-1	TGCGCCAGCAGCCCATCGATCGCCACGTGGGGCAATGAGCAGTTCTTC	CASSPSIATWGNEQFF
TRBV5-8	13	-	-	TRBJ1-2	TGTGCCAGCAGCCCATCAGGGCAATATGGCTACACCTTC	CASSPSGQYGYTF
TRBV6-4	14	-	-	TRBJ2-2	TGTGCCAGCAGTGTCGGGAGTGACACCGGGGAGCTGTTTTTT	CASSVGSDTGELFF
TRBV7-2	12	-	TRBD2	TRBJ2-1	TGTGCCAGCAGCCAACGGGGGGTTGAGCAGTTCTTC	CASSQRGVEQFF
TRBV7-3	15	few	-	TRBJ2-2	TGTGCCAGCAGCTGGGGGGCCCGGGGCACCGGGGAGCTGTTTTTT	CASSWGARGTGELFF
TRBV21-1	17	-	-	TRBJ2-5	TGTGCCAGCAGCAAAGTGCTGCGGGAGGGCCTTGAAGAGACCCAGTACTTC	CASSKVLREGLEETQYF
TRBV18	12	-	-	TRBJ2-5	TGTGCCAGCCGGTCGAGCCAAGAGACCCAGTACTTC	CASRSSQETQYF
TRBV10-3	15	-	TRBD2	TRBJ2-7	TGTGCCATCAGTGAGGCGACTAGCGGCTCCTACGAGCAGTACTTC	CAISEATSGSYEQYF
TRBV7-2	14	-	-	TRBJ2-7	TGTGCCAGCAGCTTACAGGAGATCTCCTACGAGCAATACTTC	CASSLQEISYEQYF
TRBV7-8	16	-	-	TRBJ1-3	TGTGCCAGCAGCTTAGTTTCGGGCCTAGGTGGAAACACCATATATTTT	CASSLVSGLGGNTIYF
TRBV29-1	13	-	-	TRBJ1-4	TGCAGCGCTTCAGGGGCAGGAGGAGAAAAACTGTTTTTT	CSASGAGGEKLFF
TRBV4-3	16	once	-	TRBJ2-7	TGCGCCAGCAGCCAGGGGGGCCGGGACGGTACCTACGAGCAGTACTTC	CASSQGGRDGTYEQYF
TRBV18	15	-	-	TRBJ1-4	TGTGCCAGCTCACCGGGACTGAGCCTAAATGAAAAACTGTTTTTT	CASSPGLSLNEKLFF
TRBV10-3	14	few	-	TRBJ1-5	TGTGCCACCCTCGACAGTCATAGCAATCAGCCCCAGCATTTT	CATLDSHSNQPQHF
TRBV5-6	16	few	-	TRBJ2-6	TGTGCCAGCACCCGGACCGGGGAGGCCGGGGCCAACGTCCTGACTTTC	CASTRTGEAGANVLTF
TRBV29-1	12	few	-	TRBJ1-1	TGCAGCGTTGAAGGGCCAGCAATTGAAGCTTTCTTT	CSVEGPAIEAFF
TRBV5-5	15	-	-	TRBJ2-2	TGTGCCAGCACCCGCTCTGGGCAAGGCACCGGGGAGCTGTTTTTT	CASTRSGQGTGELFF
TRBV25-1	13	-	-	TRBJ2-3	TGTGCCAGCAGTGGAACCTTGACAGATACGCAGTATTTT	CASSGTLTDTQYF
TRBV6-5	13	-	TRBD2	TRBJ2-1	TGTGCCAGCAGTTTAGCGGGATACAATGAGCAGTTCTTC	CASSLAGYNEQFF
TRBV4-2	15	-	TRBD2	TRBJ2-3	TGTGCCAGCAGTGACGGGACTAGCGGGCCCTCCAGGAAGTATTTT	CASSDGTSGPSRKYF
TRBV11-2	15	-	-	TRBJ2-1	TGTGCCAGCAGCTCACTAGCGGACAGGGGTGATGAGCAGTTCTTC	CASSSLADRGDEQFF
TRBV9	15	-	-	TRBJ1-1	TGTGCCAGCACCCGTTTGGGGGCCCCAAACACTGAAGCTTTCTTT	CASTRLGAPNTEAFF
TRBV19	16	-	TRBD1	TRBJ1-1	TGTGCCAGTAGTCCTAGGACAGGGGGATCGAACACTGAAGCTTTCTTT	CASSPRTGGSNTEAFF
TRBV7-2	13	-	-	TRBJ2-1	TGTGCCAGCAGCTTCCTCTCCTACAATGAGCAGTTCTTC	CASSFLSYNEQFF